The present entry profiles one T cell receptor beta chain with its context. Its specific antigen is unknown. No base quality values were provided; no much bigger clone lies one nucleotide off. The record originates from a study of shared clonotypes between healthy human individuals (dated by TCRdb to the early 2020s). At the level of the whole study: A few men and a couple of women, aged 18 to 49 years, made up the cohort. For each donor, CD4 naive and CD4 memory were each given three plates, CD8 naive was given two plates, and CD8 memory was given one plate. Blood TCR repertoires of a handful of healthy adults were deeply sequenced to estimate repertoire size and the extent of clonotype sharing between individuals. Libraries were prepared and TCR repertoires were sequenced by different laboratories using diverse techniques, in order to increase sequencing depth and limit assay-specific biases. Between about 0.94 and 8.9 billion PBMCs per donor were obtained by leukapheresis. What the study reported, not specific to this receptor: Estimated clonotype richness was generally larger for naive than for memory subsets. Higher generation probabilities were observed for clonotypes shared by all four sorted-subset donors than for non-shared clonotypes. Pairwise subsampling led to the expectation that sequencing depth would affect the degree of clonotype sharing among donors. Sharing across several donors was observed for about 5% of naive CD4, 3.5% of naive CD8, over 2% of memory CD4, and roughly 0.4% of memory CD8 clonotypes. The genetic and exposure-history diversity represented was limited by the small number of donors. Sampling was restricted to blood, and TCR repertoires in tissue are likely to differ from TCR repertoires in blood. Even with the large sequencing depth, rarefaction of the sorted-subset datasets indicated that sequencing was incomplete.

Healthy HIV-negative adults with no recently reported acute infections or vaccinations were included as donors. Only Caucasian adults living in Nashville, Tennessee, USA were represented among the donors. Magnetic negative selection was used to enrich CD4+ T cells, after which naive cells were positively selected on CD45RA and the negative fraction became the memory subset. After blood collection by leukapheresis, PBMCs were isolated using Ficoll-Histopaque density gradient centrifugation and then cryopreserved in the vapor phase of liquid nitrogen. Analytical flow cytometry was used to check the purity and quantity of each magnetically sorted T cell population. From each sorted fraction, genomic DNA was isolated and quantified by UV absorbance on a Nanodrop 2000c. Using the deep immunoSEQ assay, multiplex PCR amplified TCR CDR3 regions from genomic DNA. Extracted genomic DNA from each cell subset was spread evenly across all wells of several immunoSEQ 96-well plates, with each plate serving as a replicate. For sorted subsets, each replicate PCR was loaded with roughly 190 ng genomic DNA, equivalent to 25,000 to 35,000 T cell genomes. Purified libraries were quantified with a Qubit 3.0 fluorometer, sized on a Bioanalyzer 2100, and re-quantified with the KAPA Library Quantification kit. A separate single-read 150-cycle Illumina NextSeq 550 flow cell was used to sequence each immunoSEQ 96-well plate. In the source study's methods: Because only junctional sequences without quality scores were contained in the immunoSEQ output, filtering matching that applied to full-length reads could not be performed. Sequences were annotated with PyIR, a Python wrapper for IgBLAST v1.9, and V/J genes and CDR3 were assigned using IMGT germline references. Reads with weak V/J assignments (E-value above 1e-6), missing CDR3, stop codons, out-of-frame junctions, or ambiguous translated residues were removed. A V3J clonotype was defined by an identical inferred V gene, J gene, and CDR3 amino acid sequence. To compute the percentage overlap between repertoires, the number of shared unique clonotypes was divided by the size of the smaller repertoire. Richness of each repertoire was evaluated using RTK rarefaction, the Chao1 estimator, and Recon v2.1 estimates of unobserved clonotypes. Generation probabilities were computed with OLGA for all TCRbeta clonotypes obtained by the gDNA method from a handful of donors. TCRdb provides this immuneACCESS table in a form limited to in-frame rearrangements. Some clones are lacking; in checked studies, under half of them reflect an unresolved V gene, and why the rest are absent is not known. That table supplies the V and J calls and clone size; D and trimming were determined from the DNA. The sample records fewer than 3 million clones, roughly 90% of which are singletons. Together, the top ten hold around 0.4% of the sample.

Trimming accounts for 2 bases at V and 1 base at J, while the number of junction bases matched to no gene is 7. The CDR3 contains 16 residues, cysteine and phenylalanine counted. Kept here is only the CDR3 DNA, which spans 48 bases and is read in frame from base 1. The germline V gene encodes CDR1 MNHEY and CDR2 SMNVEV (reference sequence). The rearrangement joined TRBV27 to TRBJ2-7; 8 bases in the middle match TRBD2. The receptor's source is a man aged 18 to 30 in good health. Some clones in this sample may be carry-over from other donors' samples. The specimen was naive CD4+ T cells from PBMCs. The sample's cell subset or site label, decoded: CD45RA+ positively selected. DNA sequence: TGTGCCAGCAGTTTAAAATGGCGGGGGGATTCCTACGAGCAGTACTTC. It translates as CASSLKWRGDSYEQYF.